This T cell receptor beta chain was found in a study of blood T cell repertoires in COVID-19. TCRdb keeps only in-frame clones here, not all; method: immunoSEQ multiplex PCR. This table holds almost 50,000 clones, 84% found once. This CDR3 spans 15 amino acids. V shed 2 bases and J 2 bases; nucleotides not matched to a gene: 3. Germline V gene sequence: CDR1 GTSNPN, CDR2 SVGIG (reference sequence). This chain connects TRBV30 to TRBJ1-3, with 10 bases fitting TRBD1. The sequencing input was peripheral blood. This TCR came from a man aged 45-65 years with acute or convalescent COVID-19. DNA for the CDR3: TGTGCCTGGAGTTTCGGGACAGGGGCTGGAAACACCATATATTTT. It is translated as CAWSFGTGAGNTIYF.